A selection of T cell receptor beta chains follows, all from one sample in a study of Tregs in tolerant kidney transplant recipients. The repertoire was sequenced with immunoSEQ multiplex PCR; TCRdb's copy has only in-frame clones and lacks some. The sample has 200,000 to 300,000 clones, 80% to 85% seen once; the top ten hold less than 0.75%. The sequencing input was CD4+ T cells from blood. These receptors were obtained from a human donor in good health. The CDR3 runs from the conserved cysteine through the conserved F or W. Each record gives: V gene, D gene, J gene, clone size, CDR3 protein, CDR3 DNA. A D gene is named only where the DNA matches it firmly. Clone size appears in some rows only: once, few, many, or a class for an expanded clone.

TRBV5-1,NA,TRBJ2-4,NA,CASSGLTSGVGFQYF,TGCGCCAGCAGCGGACTGACTTCGGGCGTGGGATTTCAGTACTTC
TRBV6-1,NA,TRBJ2-1,NA,CASSITGLLYNEQFF,TGTGCCAGCAGTATTACGGGACTTCTTTACAATGAGCAGTTCTTC
TRBV29-1,NA,TRBJ2-5,NA,CSVEGPGGDYQETQYF,TGCAGCGTTGAAGGCCCCGGGGGAGATTACCAAGAGACCCAGTACTTC
TRBV7-9,TRBD2,TRBJ2-7,NA,CASSPDEGRGSSYEQYF,TGTGCCAGCAGCCCCGATGAGGGGCGGGGGAGCTCCTACGAGCAGTACTTC
TRBV7-2,TRBD2,TRBJ2-3,NA,CASSAGTSLLTDTQYF,TGTGCCAGCAGTGCCGGGACTAGCCTTCTCACAGATACGCAGTATTTT
TRBV5-6,NA,TRBJ2-7,NA,CASSLGYLGYEQYF,TGTGCCAGCAGCTTGGGGTATTTAGGCTACGAGCAGTACTTC
TRBV29-1,NA,TRBJ1-2,once,CSVEDLGSAGYTF,TGCAGCGTTGAAGATCTGGGATCCGCTGGCTACACCTTC
TRBV6-6,NA,TRBJ1-4,few,CASSRDLRGEKLFF,TGTGCCAGCAGCCGGGACCTCCGTGGGGAAAAACTGTTTTTT
TRBV5-1,NA,TRBJ1-6,NA,CASSLGQWNSPLHF,TGCGCCAGCAGCTTGGGCCAGTGGAATTCACCCCTCCACTTT
TRBV15,NA,TRBJ2-1,NA,CATSRGRDLSSYNEQFF,TGTGCCACCAGCAGAGGGCGGGACCTAAGCTCCTACAATGAGCAGTTCTTC
TRBV7-9,TRBD1,TRBJ2-7,NA,CASSSPGQGAYEQYF,TGTGCCAGCAGCTCCCCCGGACAGGGTGCCTACGAGCAGTACTTC
TRBV11-2,TRBD2,TRBJ2-5,NA,CASSSRPTSGGAGVETQYF,TGTGCCAGCAGCTCAAGGCCAACTAGCGGGGGGGCCGGGGTGGAGACCCAGTACTTC
TRBV6-1,NA,TRBJ1-4,NA,CASNRQPTNEKLFF,TGTGCCAGCAATCGACAGCCAACTAATGAAAAACTGTTTTTT
TRBV7-6,NA,TRBJ1-1,once,CASSLVPRTEAFF,TGTGCCAGCAGCTTAGTACCCAGGACTGAAGCTTTCTTT
TRBV7-9,NA,TRBJ1-2,NA,CASVRVQGGYTF,TGTGCCAGCGTCAGGGTTCAAGGCGGCTACACCTTC
TRBV2,NA,TRBJ2-1,NA,CASSELRVNEQFF,TGTGCCAGCAGTGAACTCAGGGTCAATGAGCAGTTCTTC
TRBV5-1,TRBD2,TRBJ2-1,NA,CASRGTSSDNEQFF,TGCGCCAGCAGGGGGACTAGCAGCGACAATGAGCAGTTCTTC
TRBV6-5,NA,TRBJ2-1,NA,CASRRSDSYNEQFF,TGTGCCAGCCGACGCTCGGACAGCTACAATGAGCAGTTCTTC
TRBV10-2,NA,TRBJ2-3,NA,CASSEGAFTDTQYF,TGCGCCAGCAGTGAGGGCGCGTTCACAGATACGCAGTATTTT
TRBV10-1,NA,TRBJ2-1,once,CASSESARNEQFF,TGCGCCAGCAGTGAGTCCGCCCGCAATGAGCAGTTCTTC
TRBV7-9,TRBD1,TRBJ2-7,NA,CASSLARTGAQYF,TGTGCCAGCAGCTTAGCTCGGACAGGGGCGCAGTACTTC
TRBV9,NA,TRBJ1-2,NA,CASSVGRRSGPLYTF,TGTGCCAGCAGCGTAGGTAGGAGGTCAGGTCCTCTTTACACCTTC
TRBV7-6,NA,TRBJ2-2,NA,CASKGLGGELFF,TGTGCCAGCAAGGGCCTGGGCGGGGAGCTGTTTTTT
TRBV18,NA,TRBJ1-1,NA,CASSPDRTYTEAFF,TGTGCCAGCTCACCCGACAGAACCTACACTGAAGCTTTCTTT
TRBV19,NA,TRBJ2-2,NA,CASSGARSGELFF,TGTGCCAGTAGTGGAGCTAGGTCCGGGGAGCTGTTTTTT
TRBV4-1,NA,TRBJ2-2,NA,CASSQMSSVTGELFF,TGCGCCAGCAGCCAAATGTCTAGCGTTACCGGGGAGCTGTTTTTT
TRBV19,NA,TRBJ2-7,NA,CASSIGQDSSEQYF,TGTGCCAGTAGTATTGGTCAGGATTCCTCCGAGCAGTACTTC
TRBV27,NA,TRBJ1-2,NA,CASSYRSRSNYGYTF,TGTGCCAGCAGCTACCGTTCGAGGTCTAACTATGGCTACACCTTC
TRBV9,TRBD1,TRBJ1-2,NA,CASSVETGRGGYTF,TGTGCCAGCAGCGTAGAGACAGGGAGGGGTGGCTACACCTTC
TRBV7-2,NA,TRBJ2-3,NA,CASSLATGPQYF,TGTGCCAGCAGCTTAGCTACGGGACCTCAGTATTTT
TRBV19,TRBD1,TRBJ1-4,NA,CASRSGQGSNEKLFF,TGTGCCAGTAGGTCAGGACAGGGTTCTAATGAAAAACTGTTTTTT
TRBV4-2,NA,TRBJ1-5,NA,CASSQDRKEYQPQHF,TGTGCCAGCAGCCAAGATAGGAAAGAGTATCAGCCCCAGCATTTT
TRBV2,TRBD1,TRBJ2-2,NA,CASRTGTNTGELFF,TGTGCCAGCAGGACAGGGACCAACACCGGGGAGCTGTTTTTT
TRBV18,NA,TRBJ1-5,NA,CASSPGGWNQPQHF,TGTGCCAGCTCACCGGGGGGGTGGAATCAGCCCCAGCATTTT
TRBV19,TRBD1,TRBJ1-5,NA,CASSIPGQGLLNQPQHF,TGTGCCAGTAGTATCCCGGGACAGGGGCTGCTCAATCAGCCCCAGCATTTT
TRBV15,NA,TRBJ2-1,NA,CATSRDWLVDEQFF,TGTGCCACCAGCAGAGATTGGCTTGTTGATGAGCAGTTCTTC
TRBV5-1,NA,TRBJ1-3,NA,CASSLAAGLSGNTIYF,TGCGCCAGCAGCTTGGCCGCAGGCCTCTCTGGAAACACCATATATTTT
TRBV5-6,NA,TRBJ1-5,NA,CASSTLQGSNQPQHF,TGTGCCAGCAGCACCCTACAGGGCTCCAATCAGCCCCAGCATTTT
TRBV5-1,NA,TRBJ2-1,once,CASSLPGGEQFF,TGCGCCAGCAGCTTGCCCGGTGGGGAGCAGTTCTTC
TRBV9,NA,TRBJ2-7,NA,CASTGEGSYEQYF,TGTGCCAGCACAGGAGAAGGATCCTACGAGCAGTACTTC
TRBV30,NA,TRBJ1-3,NA,CAWSPISSGNTIYF,TGTGCCTGGAGTCCGATCAGCTCTGGAAACACCATATATTTT
TRBV2,NA,TRBJ2-3,NA,CASSVVVPDTQYF,TGTGCCAGCAGTGTTGTGGTCCCAGATACGCAGTATTTT
TRBV6-5,NA,TRBJ2-5,NA,CASGRETQYF,TGTGCCAGCGGTAGAGAGACCCAGTACTTC
TRBV6-1,NA,TRBJ1-5,NA,CASSSASNQPQHF,TGTGCCAGCAGTTCCGCTAGCAATCAGCCCCAGCATTTT
TRBV19,TRBD1,TRBJ1-5,NA,CASSNINRGRVVYQPQHF,TGTGCCAGTAGTAATATAAACAGGGGGCGAGTTGTATATCAGCCCCAGCATTTT
TRBV19,NA,TRBJ2-7,NA,CASSRTASGEQYF,TGTGCCAGTTCAAGGACAGCCTCGGGGGAGCAGTACTTC
TRBV29-1,NA,TRBJ2-7,NA,CSARGGHEQYF,TGCAGCGCGAGGGGCGGCCACGAGCAGTACTTC
TRBV7-2,NA,TRBJ1-2,few,CASSLLAAYGYTF,TGTGCCAGCAGCTTATTGGCAGCCTATGGCTACACCTTC
TRBV19,NA,TRBJ1-2,NA,CASKARTYYGYTF,TGCGCCAGTAAAGCCAGGACCTACTATGGCTACACCTTC
TRBV10-2,TRBD2,TRBJ2-1,once,CASSRTSGSLLPTNEQFF,TGCGCCAGCAGTAGGACTAGCGGGAGCCTATTACCTACCAATGAGCAGTTCTTC
TRBV25-1,NA,TRBJ2-7,NA,CASSEAGPRSYEQYF,TGTGCCAGCAGTGAAGCGGGACCCAGGTCCTACGAGCAGTACTTC
TRBV30,TRBD2,TRBJ2-1,NA,CAWGSGTLPYNEQFF,TGTGCCTGGGGGAGCGGGACCCTCCCCTACAATGAGCAGTTCTTC
TRBV7-3,TRBD1,TRBJ1-2,NA,CASSLGQGGYGYTF,TGTGCCAGCAGCTTAGGACAGGGTGGCTATGGCTACACCTTC
TRBV19,NA,TRBJ1-6,NA,CASRPSILRGFRNSPLHF,TGTGCCAGCCGTCCCTCGATACTACGGGGGTTTCGAAATTCACCCCTCCACTTT
TRBV5-1,NA,TRBJ2-7,NA,CASSPAQLNREQYF,TGCGCCAGCAGCCCCGCCCAACTCAATCGCGAGCAGTACTTC
TRBV30,TRBD1,TRBJ1-2,NA,CAWRRAGGGYGYTF,TGTGCCTGGAGGCGGGCAGGGGGCGGCTATGGCTACACCTTC
TRBV6-6,NA,TRBJ1-2,once,CASSYPPVNYGYTF,TGTGCCAGCAGTTACCCCCCCGTCAACTATGGCTACACCTTC
TRBV6-1,NA,TRBJ2-7,NA,CASSSDGNSYEQYF,TGTGCCAGCAGTTCCGACGGGAACTCCTACGAGCAGTACTTC
TRBV7-2,TRBD1,TRBJ2-2,NA,CASSLGTGGFIGELFF,TGTGCCAGCAGCTTAGGGACAGGGGGGTTTATCGGGGAGCTGTTTTTT
TRBV6-1,TRBD1,TRBJ1-2,few,CASSGTGNYGYTF,TGTGCCAGCAGTGGGACAGGGAACTATGGCTACACCTTC